This TCR beta chain was recovered during a study of regulatory T cells in long-lasting Graves disease. Study-wide context: The antithyroid drugs taken by newly diagnosed Graves' patients had been used for under 3 months.

Relying on iRepertoire HTBI primers and Arm-PCR of CDR3 regions, the team built TCR beta libraries. Using its own MiXCR run on the multiplex PCR reads, TCRdb lists one record per CDR3 protein. Here the sample spans around 450,000 distinct CDR3 sequences, about 15% being singletons. Overall study results and limits: Persistent disease showed a preference for TRBV28, TRBJ1-2 and TRBJ2-5. Small sample size may have lowered accuracy.

Trimming took off 9 bases at V and 7 bases at J, with 16 bases between the two ends. In germline, CDR1 is MNHEY, CDR2 SMNVEV (reference sequence). The CDR3 sequence is 13 residues long. This clonotype has at least ten counts. Its cognate antigen is unknown. Time point reported: newly diagnosed GD, antithyroid drugs for less than 3 months. PBMCs provided the RNA from which the TCR library was made. These data are also associated with another study on T cells in Graves' hyperthyroidism and ophthalmopathy. From that study: The HTBI primer set was used in a first-round RT-PCR of the TCR CDR3.

This clonotype was sampled from a woman in her thirties with Graves disease. Sample: peripheral blood mononuclear cells (PBMCs), taken at new diagnosis, from a patient treated with antithyroid drugs. The rearrangement uses TRBV27 and TRBJ1-3; weak D call: TRBD1 (5 bases). CDR3 in DNA: TGTGCCAGTATCGATTCAGAGGGGAACACCATATATTTT. Translated: CASIDSEGNTIYF.